These 13 T cell receptor beta chains were all obtained from the same sample, sequenced in a study of Graves' ophthalmopathy and Graves' hyperthyroidism. Using RNA transcripts, the TCR beta CDR3 regions were amplified. After a first-round RT-PCR with HTBI primers, a second-round multiplex PCR was run. TCRdb recomputed calls from the multiplex PCR reads with MiXCR, one row per CDR3 protein. Of about 240,000 distinct CDR3 sequences listed, around 50% are singletons. The sequenced sample consisted of peripheral blood. All receptors derive from an adult man with Graves' ophthalmopathy.

V usage is TRBV7-8 and J usage is TRBJ2-7, with no clear D. Looked up from germline, CDR1 is SGHVS and CDR2 is FQNEAQ. The CDR3 has 14 residues. Trimming shortened V by 1 base and J by 5 bases, and 12 bases separated the two germline ends. This CDR3 is CASSLGVRADEQYF. CDR3 sequence (DNA): TGTGCCAGCAGCTTAGGAGTTAGGGCTGACGAGCAGTACTTC.

Notes on this clonotype: Sequence at one end of the junction differs from germline and may be a read error. The chain is built from TRBV7-7 and TRBJ2-7, with D perhaps assigned TRBD1 or TRBD2 (5 bases each). Germline V lookup: CDR1 SSHAT, CDR2 FNYEAQ (reference sequence). The CDR3 is 15 amino acids. Written as DNA, the CDR3 is TGTGCTAGCAGCTTGGAGGCAGGGCCCTCCTACGAGCAGTACTTC. The encoded protein is CASSLEAGPSYEQYF.

This chain connects TRBV29-1 to TRBJ2-5; either TRBD1 or TRBD2 may supply D (5 bases each). The germline V gene encodes CDR1 SQVTM and CDR2 ANQGSEA. This CDR3 contains 13 residues. The V and J ends lost 4 bases and 0 bases respectively, with 9 bases between them. The CDR3 DNA reads as TGCAGCGTTGTGGGGGACGACCAAGAGACCCAGTACTTC. Its translation: CSVVGDDQETQYF.

This chain links TRBV19 with TRBJ1-5; a weak D match, TRBD1 (5 bases). The V gene lost 5 bases and the J gene lost 7 bases, with 12 bases spanning the gap. CDR1 and CDR2 from the germline V gene are LNHDA and SQIVND (reference sequence). The CDR3 consists of 13 residues. The CDR3 is CASSRGLEQPQHF. The CDR3 nucleotides read TGTGCCAGTAGTCGGGGGTTAGAGCAGCCCCAGCATTTT.

The genes are TRBV7-9 and TRBJ2-5; 7 bases are a match to TRBD2. J gave up 6 bases and V 3 bases, and 4 bases lay outside the gene matches. CDR3 size: 13 residues. The germline CDR1 and CDR2 sequences are SEHNR and FQNEAQ (reference sequence). The CDR3 is CASSFGGSQTQYF. CDR3 coding DNA: TGTGCCAGCAGCTTCGGGGGGTCTCAGACCCAGTACTTC. Supplemented by reference TRBV7-9 and TRBJ2-5, the full variable domain reads DTGVSQNPRHKITKRGQNVTFRCDPISEHNRLYWYRQTLGQGPEFLTYFQNEAQLEKSRLLSDRFSAERPKGSFSTLEIQRTEQGDSAMYLCASSFGGSQTQYFGPGTRLLVL.

V and J are TRBV5-4 and TRBJ1-2, with a tentative D call TRBD1 (6 bases). This CDR3 comprises 16 residues. Deletions cut 0 bases from V and 0 bases from J, with 12 bases between. Germline V gene lookup returns CDR1 SGHNT and CDR2 YYREEE (reference sequence). CDR3 residues: CASSLAPGQANYGYTF. For the CDR3, the DNA is TGTGCCAGCAGCTTGGCTCCGGGACAAGCTAACTATGGCTACACCTTC.

The genes are TRBV6-5 and TRBJ2-7; 10 bases align to TRBD1. Germline V gives CDR1 MNHEY, CDR2 SVGAGI. Germline trimming cut 9 bases from V and 3 bases from J; bases unmatched to any gene: 11. The CDR3 extends over 15 amino acids. The CDR3 region has the DNA TGTGCCAGTGGACCACAAGGGACAGGGGTCTACGAGCAGTACTTC. It translates to CASGPQGTGVYEQYF.

In its sample, this clonotype was seen many times. The CDR3 region is CATSIGDEGKYF. The CDR3 coding sequence is TGTGCCACCAGCATTGGAGACGAAGGAAAATACTTC. The chain carries TRBV15 and TRBJ2-5; D remains ambiguous. The V gene's germline CDR1 is LNHNV and CDR2 YYDKDF (reference sequence). V lost 4 bases to trimming and J lost 14 bases, with 17 bases between them. The CDR3 has 12 amino acids.

This clonotype has more than one count but fewer than ten. The J gene is TRBJ1-1, the V gene TRBV12-3 or TRBV12-4; no reliable D call. V dropped 5 bases and J dropped 2 bases, with 6 bases sitting between them. The CDR3 is 12 residues long. CDR3 residues: CASSAANTEAFF. CDR3 bases: TGTGCCAGCAGTGCCGCAAACACTGAAGCTTTCTTT.

The CDR3 DNA is TGTGCCAGCAGTGAATGGGCAGGGGTTAGCAATCAGCCCCAGCATTTT. This gives the protein CASSEWAGVSNQPQHF. The chain employs TRBV6-1 and TRBJ1-5; D may be TRBD1 (6 bases). Per the germline V gene, CDR1 is MNHNS and CDR2 is SASEGT. The V and J ends lost 2 bases and 0 bases respectively, with 11 bases between them. The CDR3 sequence is 16 residues long.

As concerns this clonotype: The junction departs from germline at one end; a sequencing error may be responsible. The V and J genes are TRBV19 and TRBJ2-2; possibly TRBD2 for D (6 bases). Germline CDR1 is LNHDA and CDR2 is SQIVND (reference sequence). This CDR3 contains 16 residues. This CDR3 is CASKRLRDGNTGGLFF. In DNA, the CDR3 is TGTGCCAGTAAACGTCTCCGGGACGGAAACACCGGGGGGCTGTTTTTT.

The V call is TRBV5-8, the J call TRBJ1-2; D not certain. The germline gives CDR1 SGHTS, CDR2 YDEGEE. V was pared by 5 bases and J by 4 bases, with 12 bases between. This CDR3 region has 13 residues. CDR3 nucleotides: TGTGCCAGCAGGTACGGCGACTTCTATGGCTACACCTTC. Amino acid sequence: CASRYGDFYGYTF.

This clonotype was seen ten or more times. The chain couples TRBV25-1 to TRBJ2-6; maybe TRBD1 (5 bases). V lost 10 bases to trimming and J lost 0 bases, with 13 bases between them. CDR3 length: 15 residues. From germline, CDR1 is MGHDK and CDR2 SYGVNS. CDR3 in amino acids: CATQGPSSGANVLTF. The CDR3 nucleotides are TGTGCCACCCAGGGCCCCTCCTCTGGGGCCAACGTCCTGACTTTC.